Here is one T cell receptor beta chain with its context. Its antigen remains unidentified. This record belongs to a study of shared clonotypes between healthy human individuals. Study-level results: Few donors limited the genetic and exposure-history diversity represented.

Germline CDR1 is MNHNY and CDR2 is SVGAGI (reference sequence). The V end lost 6 bases, the J end lost 8 bases, and 10 bases lay between the germline ends. The CDR3 runs 12 residues. Clones were read by immunoSEQ multiplex PCR, and TCRdb kept only the in-frame ones, dropping some. The sample has approximately 100,000 clones; 68% are singletons. CD45RO+ cells plus CCR7-negative CD45RA+ TemRA cells formed CD8 memory. Sequencing was carried out using memory CD8+ T cells sorted from blood. As to subset: CD45RO+ cells pooled with CCR7-negative TemRA cells. The TCR sequence derives from a woman between 25 and 40 years old in good health. This chain joins TRBV6-6 and TRBJ2-2; the D is unclear. The CDR3 spells CASSRLRGELFF. CDR3 sequence (DNA): TGTGCCAGCAGCCGATTGAGGGGGGAGCTGTTTTTT.